These 27 T cell receptor beta chains were all obtained from the same sample, sequenced in a study of blood T cell repertoires in COVID-19 (dated by TCRdb to 2020 to 2022). The library relied on the immunoSEQ multiplex PCR assay. Imported from immuneACCESS, the table was reduced by TCRdb to in-frame sequences with V and J called. These copies leave out some clones; in studies compared against another copy, an unresolved V gene accounts for under half, and the cause of the remainder is not known. This sample holds fewer than 500,000 clones; approximately 90% were observed only once. The top ten clonotypes cover about 0.75% of the sample. Sequenced input: PBMCs or T cells enriched from blood (not recorded which). The source of these receptors is a young woman who had recovered from COVID-19.

This rearrangement joins TRBV19 to TRBJ1-1; 9 positions match TRBD1. Germline V CDR1 and CDR2: LNHDA, SQIVND (reference sequence). The V gene end was trimmed by 5 bases and the J gene end by 0 bases; junction bases not matched to a gene: 4. The CDR3 sequence is 15 residues long. CDR3 protein: CASSARTGVNTEAFF. In nucleotides, the CDR3 is TGTGCCAGTAGTGCGCGGACAGGGGTGAACACTGAAGCTTTCTTT.

The sample holds one count of this clone. The chain employs TRBV3-1 (or the pseudogene TRBV3-2) and TRBJ2-7; D not certain. Trimming removed 3 bases from V and 2 bases from J, with 5 bases in between. CDR1 LGHDT and CDR2 YNNKEL come from the germline V gene (reference sequence). The CDR3 sequence is 12 residues long. DNA for the CDR3: TGTGCCAGCAGCCATTTAACCTACGAGCAGTACTTC. Encoded protein: CASSHLTYEQYF.

The chain combines TRBV2 with TRBJ1-6; D may be TRBD1 (5 bases). Germline CDR1 is SNHLY and CDR2 is FYNNEI. This CDR3 spans 15 amino acids. The V end was cut by 4 bases, the J end by 8 bases, with 15 bases between. Written as DNA, the CDR3 is TGTGCCAGCAGTGGTCAGGGCAGGGTGGATTCACCCCTCCACTTT. Its translation: CASSGQGRVDSPLHF.

This chain links TRBV5-1 with TRBJ2-3, with D possibly being TRBD1 (6 bases). V was clipped by 7 bases and J by 6 bases, with 15 bases between them. Germline values: CDR1 SGHRS, CDR2 YFSETQ. This CDR3 has 13 amino acids. The CDR3, as DNA: TGCGCCAGCTCCCTGGGGGCCGAGGATACGCAGTATTTT. Translated: CASSLGAEDTQYF.

The chain joins TRBV3-1 (or the pseudogene TRBV3-2) to TRBJ2-1; D is unclear. Germline CDR1 and CDR2: LGHDT and YNNKEL (reference sequence). This CDR3 is 16 amino acids long. V lost 1 base to trimming and J lost 2 bases, with 12 bases between them. The CDR3 protein is CASSQVVSLPYNEQFF. In nucleotides, the CDR3 is TGTGCCAGCAGCCAAGTCGTTTCTCTACCCTACAATGAGCAGTTCTTC.

V usage is TRBV3-1 (or the pseudogene TRBV3-2) and J usage is TRBJ1-6; TRBD1 might be the D (6 bases). Germline lookup yields CDR1 LGHDT and CDR2 YNNKEL (reference sequence). V dropped 4 bases and J dropped 7 bases, with 11 bases sitting between them. The CDR3 runs 14 residues. In DNA, the CDR3 is TGTGCCAGCAGCCTACAGGGTAACAATTCACCCCTCCACTTT. Translating it yields CASSLQGNNSPLHF.

This chain uses TRBV28 with TRBJ1-4; 8 bases align to TRBD1. Germline-derived CDR1 and CDR2 are MDHEN and SYDVKM. This CDR3 is built from 14 residues. Trimming at V came to 6 bases and at J to 5 bases, leaving 5 bases not matched to a gene. The CDR3 protein is CASRNRGVNEKLFF. CDR3 bases: TGTGCCAGCAGAAACAGGGGGGTAAATGAAAAACTGTTTTTT.

The J gene is TRBJ2-5, the V gene TRBV28; TRBD1 matches 7 bases. This CDR3 region has 14 residues. V lost 3 bases and J lost 1; bases outside the gene matches: 2. Germline V gene data show CDR1 as MDHEN and CDR2 as SYDVKM. The CDR3 reads CASSFDRVQETQYF. The CDR3 bases are TGTGCCAGCAGTTTCGACAGGGTCCAAGAGACCCAGTACTTC.

There are many counts of this clone. The same CDR3 is also encoded by other DNA sequences in this sample. This chain joins TRBV5-1 and TRBJ2-1; D is ambiguous. V was pared by 0 bases and J by 4 bases, with 5 bases between. The germline CDR1 and CDR2 sequences are SGHRS and YFSETQ. The CDR3 has 13 amino acids. CDR3 amino acids: CASSLDTYNEQFF. The CDR3 nucleotides are TGCGCCAGCAGCTTGGACACATACAATGAGCAGTTCTTC.

The J gene is TRBJ1-6, the V gene TRBV7-9; tentatively, D is TRBD1 (6 bases). Deletions cut 4 bases from V and 4 bases from J, with 8 bases between. Per germline, CDR1 SEHNR and CDR2 FQNEAQ (reference sequence). The CDR3 runs to 14 residues. The CDR3 region is CASSYRDYNSPLHF. The CDR3 DNA reads as TGTGCCAGCAGCTACAGGGATTATAATTCACCCCTCCACTTT.

This clone was counted only a few times. This rearrangement joins TRBV5-1 to TRBJ1-6, with 11 bases identical to TRBD1. This CDR3 spans 16 amino acids. Germline CDR1 reads SGHRS; CDR2 reads YFSETQ. V gave up 4 bases and J gave up 12 bases; unmatched junction bases: 12. The CDR3 loop reads CASSGGPGQGEGPLHF. The CDR3 coding sequence is TGCGCCAGCAGCGGTGGTCCGGGACAGGGGGAGGGACCCCTCCACTTT.

This clone has only a few counts. This rearrangement joins TRBV5-6 to TRBJ1-6, with 8 bases aligning to TRBD1. The V gene end was trimmed by 3 bases and the J gene end by 7 bases; junction bases not matched to a gene: 0. Germline CDR1 and CDR2: SGHDT and YYEEEE. This CDR3 is built from 13 residues. DNA for the CDR3: TGTGCCAGCAGCTCAGGGGGCAATTCACCCCTCCACTTT. It translates to CASSSGGNSPLHF.

This chain links TRBV19 with TRBJ1-1, with 7 bases matching TRBD1. Trimming cost V 9 bases and J 5 bases; bases outside gene matches: 6. This CDR3 is 12 amino acids long. Germline loops: CDR1 LNHDA, CDR2 SQIVND (reference sequence). The CDR3: CASRGGRTEAFF. The CDR3 DNA follows: TGTGCCAGCCGAGGGGGCAGAACTGAAGCTTTCTTT.

The genes are TRBV3-1 (or the pseudogene TRBV3-2) and TRBJ2-3, with a possible D match to TRBD1 (5 bases). V was shortened by 0 bases and J by 2 bases, with 15 bases between the two germline ends. The V gene's germline CDR1 is LGHDT and CDR2 YNNKEL (reference sequence). There are 17 residues in the CDR3. CDR3: CASSQERTGPITDTQYF. CDR3 DNA: TGTGCCAGCAGCCAAGAAAGAACAGGCCCAATCACAGATACGCAGTATTTT.

This clone was seen just once. The J gene is TRBJ2-6, the V gene TRBV27, with D unclear. Germline CDR1 and CDR2: MNHEY and SMNVEV (reference sequence). The CDR3 covers 15 residues. The V and J ends lost 2 bases and 5 bases respectively, with 10 bases between them. CDR3 amino acids: CASSLGMGRANVLTF. DNA of the CDR3: TGTGCCAGCAGTTTAGGAATGGGCAGGGCCAACGTCCTGACTTTC.

This chain's CDR3 is CASSAYPGQANYGYTF. In DNA form, the CDR3 reads TGTGCCAGTAGTGCCTACCCGGGTCAAGCTAACTATGGCTACACCTTC. The chain links TRBV19 to TRBJ1-2; no reliable D call. This CDR3 spans 16 amino acids. Trimming removed 5 bases at V and 0 bases at J, with 16 bases between. CDR1 and CDR2 from the germline V gene are LNHDA and SQIVND (reference sequence).

The V call is TRBV18, the J call TRBJ2-3, with a weak D call TRBD2 (6 bases). CDR3 length equals 14 residues. The V and J ends lost 5 bases and 3 bases respectively, with 12 bases between them. Germline V gives CDR1 KGHSH, CDR2 LQKENI. The CDR3 sequence: CASSRRGNTDTQYF. CDR3 nucleotide sequence: TGTGCCAGCTCAAGACGGGGGAATACAGATACGCAGTATTTT.

The chain uses TRBV30 and TRBJ2-3; D remains unclear. Trimming cost V 0 bases and J 6 bases, with 4 bases left between them. Germline CDR1 and CDR2: GTSNPN and SVGIG (reference sequence). The CDR3 totals 11 residues. Here the CDR3 reads CAWSVPDTQYF. The CDR3 DNA sequence: TGTGCCTGGAGTGTCCCGGATACGCAGTATTTT.

The V and J genes are TRBV2 and TRBJ2-7, with D hard to call. V was trimmed by 5 bases and J by 6 bases, leaving 11 bases between them. Germline values: CDR1 SNHLY, CDR2 FYNNEI. The CDR3 runs 12 residues. Here the CDR3 DNA reads TGTGCCAGCAGTTACCAGTCGGGCGAGCAGTACTTC. It is translated as CASSYQSGEQYF.

Note on this clone: This sample includes further DNA sequences coding for the same CDR3. This chain connects TRBV6-5 to TRBJ2-7, with TRBD1 matching 8 bases. Germline assignment: CDR1 MNHEY and CDR2 SVGAGI. The trim removed 5 bases at V and 0 bases at J, leaving 6 bases unmatched. The CDR3 consists of 15 residues. This CDR3 is CASSPDRGISYEQYF. The CDR3 DNA follows: TGTGCCAGCAGTCCAGACAGGGGCATCTCCTACGAGCAGTACTTC.

The chain couples TRBV21-1 to TRBJ2-6; TRBD2 is the table's D call, not checked against the DNA. TRBV21-1 is labeled a pseudogene. CDR3 size: 18 residues. As DNA, the CDR3 is TGTGCCAGCAGCAAGGAGGGAGCGGGGTACTCTGGGGCCAACGTCCTGACTTTC. Translating it yields CASSKEGAGYSGANVLTF.

The CDR3 here is CASSLAGTGGIFGGEQYF. In DNA, the CDR3 is TGTGCCAGCAGCCTAGCCGGGACAGGTGGAATATTTGGTGGCGAGCAGTACTTC. V usage is TRBV3-1 (or the pseudogene TRBV3-2) and J usage is TRBJ2-7; 8 bases map to TRBD1. The CDR3 has 18 amino acids. V was clipped by 4 bases and J by 6 bases; unmatched bases: 20. Looked up from germline, CDR1 is LGHDT and CDR2 is YNNKEL (reference sequence).

The chain carries TRBV5-1 and TRBJ1-2; D is possibly TRBD1 (5 bases). This CDR3 is 14 amino acids long. V was shortened by 4 bases and J by 3 bases, with 13 bases between the two germline ends. The germline gives CDR1 SGHRS, CDR2 YFSETQ. CDR3 DNA sequence: TGCGCCAGCAGCGAAACATCAGGGCACTATGGCTACACCTTC. It yields the protein CASSETSGHYGYTF. The full variable domain, rest sourced from reference TRBV5-1 and TRBJ1-2, is KAGVTQTPRYLIKTRGQQVTLSCSPISGHRSVSWYQQTPGQGLQFLFEYFSETQRNKGNFPGRFSGRQFSNSRSEMNVSTLELGDSALYLCASSETSGHYGYTFGSGTRLTVV.

The chain employs TRBV5-1 and TRBJ1-1, with D possibly being TRBD1 (5 bases). Trimming pared 5 bases from V and 0 bases from J, leaving 11 bases between. Germline values: CDR1 SGHRS, CDR2 YFSETQ. The CDR3 has 14 amino acids. CDR3 in DNA: TGCGCCAGCAGTCAGGAGGGGTTGAACACTGAAGCTTTCTTT. The encoded protein is CASSQEGLNTEAFF.

The gene calls are TRBV12-5 and TRBJ1-2; D remains unclear. The germline V gene encodes CDR1 LGHNT and CDR2 FRNRAP. There are 13 residues in the CDR3. V was clipped by 6 bases and J by 4 bases, with 12 bases between them. In nucleotides, the CDR3 is TGTGCTAGTGGAATGAGCGCTTCCTATGGCTACACCTTC. The encoded protein is CASGMSASYGYTF.

V and J are TRBV19 and TRBJ2-5, with TRBD1 matching 7 bases. From germline, CDR1 is LNHDA and CDR2 SQIVND (reference sequence). CDR3 length equals 14 residues. Trimming took 3 bases from V and 3 from J; bases not matched to a gene: 4. CDR3 amino acids: CASSIRQGEETQYF. The CDR3 DNA follows: TGTGCCAGTAGTATCCGGCAGGGGGAAGAGACCCAGTACTTC.

The chain carries TRBV12-3 or TRBV12-4 and TRBJ1-6; no firm D call. The CDR3 extends over 13 amino acids. Deletions cut 5 bases from V and 8 bases from J, with 10 bases between. Here the CDR3 DNA reads TGTGCCAGCAGTCCCTTACGGGATTCACCCCTCCACTTT. Translated: CASSPLRDSPLHF.